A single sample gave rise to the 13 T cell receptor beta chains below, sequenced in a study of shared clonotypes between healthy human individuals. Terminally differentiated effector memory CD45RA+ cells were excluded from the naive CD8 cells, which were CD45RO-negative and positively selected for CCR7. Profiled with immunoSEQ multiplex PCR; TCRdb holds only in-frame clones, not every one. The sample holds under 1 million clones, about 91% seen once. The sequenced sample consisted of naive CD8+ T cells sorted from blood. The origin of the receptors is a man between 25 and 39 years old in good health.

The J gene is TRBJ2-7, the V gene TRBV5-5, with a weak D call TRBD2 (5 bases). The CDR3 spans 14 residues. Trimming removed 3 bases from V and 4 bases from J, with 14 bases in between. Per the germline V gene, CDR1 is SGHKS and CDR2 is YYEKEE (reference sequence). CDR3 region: CASSSEGPFYEQYF. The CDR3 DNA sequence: TGTGCCAGCAGCTCAGAGGGCCCATTTTACGAGCAGTACTTC.

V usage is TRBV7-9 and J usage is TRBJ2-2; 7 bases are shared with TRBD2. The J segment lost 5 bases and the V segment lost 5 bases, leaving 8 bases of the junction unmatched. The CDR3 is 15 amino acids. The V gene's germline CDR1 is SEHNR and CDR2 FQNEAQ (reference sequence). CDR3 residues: CASSPPSGSTGELFF. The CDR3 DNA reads TGTGCCAGCAGCCCTCCTAGCGGAAGTACCGGGGAGCTGTTTTTT.

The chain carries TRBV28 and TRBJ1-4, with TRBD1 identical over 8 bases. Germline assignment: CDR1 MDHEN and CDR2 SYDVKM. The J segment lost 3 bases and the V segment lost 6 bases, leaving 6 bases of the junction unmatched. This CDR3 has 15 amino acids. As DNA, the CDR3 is TGTGCCAGCAGGGAGCAGGGGGCAGCTAATGAAAAACTGTTTTTT. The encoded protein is CASREQGAANEKLFF.

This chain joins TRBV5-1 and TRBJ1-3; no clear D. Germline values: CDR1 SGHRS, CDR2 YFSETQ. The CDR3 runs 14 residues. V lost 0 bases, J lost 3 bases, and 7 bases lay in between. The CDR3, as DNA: TGCGCCAGCAGCTTGGCCATCGATGGAAACACCATATATTTT. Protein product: CASSLAIDGNTIYF.

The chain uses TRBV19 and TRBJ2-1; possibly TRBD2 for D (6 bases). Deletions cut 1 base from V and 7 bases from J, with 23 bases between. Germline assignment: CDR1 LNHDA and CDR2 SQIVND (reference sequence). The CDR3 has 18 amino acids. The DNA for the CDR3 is TGTGCCAGTAGTATAGCAGCGCCACACCGCGGGAATTGGAATGAGCAGTTCTTC. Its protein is CASSIAAPHRGNWNEQFF. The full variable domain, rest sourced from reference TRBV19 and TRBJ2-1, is DGGITQSPKYLFRKEGQNVTLSCEQNLNHDAMYWYRQDPGQGLRLIYYSQIVNDFQKGDIAEGYSVSREKKESFPLTVTSAQKNPTAFYLCASSIAAPHRGNWNEQFFGPGTRLTVL.

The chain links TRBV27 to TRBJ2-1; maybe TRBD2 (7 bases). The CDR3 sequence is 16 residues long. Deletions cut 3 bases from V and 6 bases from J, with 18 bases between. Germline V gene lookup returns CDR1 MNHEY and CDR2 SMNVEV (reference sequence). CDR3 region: CASSFGPEGGGNEQFF. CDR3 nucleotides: TGTGCCAGCAGTTTTGGGCCGGAGGGAGGGGGCAATGAGCAGTTCTTC.

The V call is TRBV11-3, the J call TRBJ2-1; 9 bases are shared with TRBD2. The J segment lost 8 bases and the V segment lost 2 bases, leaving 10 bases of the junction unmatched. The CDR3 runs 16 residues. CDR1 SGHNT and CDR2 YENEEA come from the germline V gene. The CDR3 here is CASSLFSSGIIDEQFF. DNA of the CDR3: TGTGCCAGCAGCTTATTCTCTAGCGGGATAATCGATGAGCAGTTCTTC.

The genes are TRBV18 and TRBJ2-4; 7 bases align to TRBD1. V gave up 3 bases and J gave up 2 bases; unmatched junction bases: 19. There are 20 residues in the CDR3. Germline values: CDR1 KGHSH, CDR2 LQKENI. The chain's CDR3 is CASSPLTGTAPPESKNIQYF. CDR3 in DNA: TGTGCCAGCTCACCGCTCACCGGGACAGCTCCCCCCGAATCCAAAAACATTCAGTACTTC.

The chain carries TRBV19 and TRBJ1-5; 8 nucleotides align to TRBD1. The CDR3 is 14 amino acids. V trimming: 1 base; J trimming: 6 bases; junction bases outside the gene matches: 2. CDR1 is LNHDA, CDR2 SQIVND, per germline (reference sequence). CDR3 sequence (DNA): TGTGCCAGTAGTATAGTCCAGGGGGCTCAGCCCCAGCATTTT. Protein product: CASSIVQGAQPQHF.

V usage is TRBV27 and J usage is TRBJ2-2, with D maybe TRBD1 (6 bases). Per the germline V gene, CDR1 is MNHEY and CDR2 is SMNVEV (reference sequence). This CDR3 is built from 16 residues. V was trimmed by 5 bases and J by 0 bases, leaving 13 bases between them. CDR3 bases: TGTGCCAGCAGTCCTCGGACAGATTCGAACACCGGGGAGCTGTTTTTT. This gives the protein CASSPRTDSNTGELFF.

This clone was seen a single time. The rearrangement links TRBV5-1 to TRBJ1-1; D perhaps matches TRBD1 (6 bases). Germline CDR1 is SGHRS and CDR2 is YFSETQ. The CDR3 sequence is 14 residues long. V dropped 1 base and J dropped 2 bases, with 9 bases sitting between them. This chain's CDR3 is CASSLWTANTEAFF. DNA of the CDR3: TGCGCCAGCAGCTTGTGGACAGCAAACACTGAAGCTTTCTTT.

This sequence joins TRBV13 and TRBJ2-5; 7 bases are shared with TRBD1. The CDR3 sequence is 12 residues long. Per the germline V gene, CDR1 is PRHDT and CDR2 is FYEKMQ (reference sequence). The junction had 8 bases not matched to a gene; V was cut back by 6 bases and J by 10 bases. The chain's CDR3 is CASSIQGDSQYF. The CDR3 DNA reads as TGTGCCAGCAGTATCCAGGGGGATAGCCAGTACTTC.

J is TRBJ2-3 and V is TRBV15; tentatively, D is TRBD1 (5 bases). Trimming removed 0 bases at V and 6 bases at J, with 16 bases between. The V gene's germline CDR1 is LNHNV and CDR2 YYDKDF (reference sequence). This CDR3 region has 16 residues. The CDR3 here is CATSRDPPPGYDTQYF. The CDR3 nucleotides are TGTGCCACCAGCAGAGACCCACCTCCAGGGTACGATACGCAGTATTTT.